This is a list of T cell receptor beta chains from one sample in a study of CD8 T cells in Susac syndrome. One entry per CDR3 protein, called by TCRdb with MiXCR from the immunoSEQ multiplex PCR reads. This repertoire shows some 140,000 distinct CDR3 sequences, 95% found once; its top ten account for roughly 0.17%. Sequencing was done on a sample of CD8+ T cells from PBMCs. The origin of the receptors is a human donor with Susac syndrome. Both conserved end residues are part of each CDR3. Fields, in order: clone size, V gene, J gene, D gene, CDR3 protein, CDR3 DNA. A D gene is named only where the DNA matches it firmly. A row's size may be missing; if present it is once, few, many or a size class.

abundance: .; v_gene: TRBV7-9; j_gene: TRBJ2-7; d_gene: .; CDR3aa: CASSLGVHTPYEQYF; CDR3nt: TGTGCCAGCAGCTTAGGAGTGCACACGCCCTACGAGCAGTACTTC
abundance: .; v_gene: TRBV20-1; j_gene: TRBJ2-7; d_gene: TRBD1; CDR3aa: CSAHTGAEYEQYF; CDR3nt: TGCAGTGCCCATACAGGGGCCGAGTACGAGCAGTACTTC
abundance: .; v_gene: TRBV5-1; j_gene: TRBJ2-7; d_gene: TRBD1; CDR3aa: CASSKEWDRVTYEQYF; CDR3nt: TGCGCCAGCAGCAAGGAGTGGGACAGGGTGACCTACGAGCAGTACTTC
abundance: once; v_gene: TRBV20-1; j_gene: TRBJ2-7; d_gene: .; CDR3aa: CSATSPGHSHGYEQYF; CDR3nt: TGCAGTGCCACCTCCCCGGGACACTCGCATGGCTACGAGCAGTACTTC
abundance: .; v_gene: TRBV12-3/TRBV12-4; j_gene: TRBJ1-1; d_gene: .; CDR3aa: CASRLQVTEAFF; CDR3nt: TGTGCCAGCAGGTTGCAGGTCACTGAAGCTTTCTTT
abundance: .; v_gene: TRBV4-1; j_gene: TRBJ2-3; d_gene: .; CDR3aa: CASSQDRIYF; CDR3nt: TGCGCCAGCAGCCAAGATCGGATCTATTTT
abundance: .; v_gene: TRBV29-1; j_gene: TRBJ2-3; d_gene: .; CDR3aa: CSVDGGSDLTDTQYF; CDR3nt: TGCAGCGTCGACGGTGGATCGGACCTCACAGATACGCAGTATTTT
abundance: .; v_gene: TRBV25-1; j_gene: TRBJ2-1; d_gene: TRBD2; CDR3aa: CASSISQTSGSSNSRVYEQFF; CDR3nt: TGTGCCAGCAGTATCTCCCAGACTAGCGGGAGTTCGAACTCTAGGGTTTATGAGCAGTTCTTC
abundance: once; v_gene: TRBV4-1; j_gene: TRBJ2-2; d_gene: TRBD2; CDR3aa: CASSQDARLAGALETGELFF; CDR3nt: TGCGCCAGCAGCCAAGATGCGAGGCTAGCGGGAGCTCTAGAGACCGGGGAGCTGTTTTTT
abundance: .; v_gene: TRBV7-2; j_gene: TRBJ2-2; d_gene: TRBD2; CDR3aa: CASSQAGEALTGELFF; CDR3nt: TGTGCCAGCAGCCAAGCGGGAGAGGCGCTCACCGGGGAGCTGTTTTTT
abundance: .; v_gene: TRBV9; j_gene: TRBJ2-5; d_gene: .; CDR3aa: CASSAAGTEIETQYF; CDR3nt: TGTGCCAGCAGCGCAGCCGGGACGGAAATAGAGACCCAGTACTTC
abundance: .; v_gene: TRBV3-1; j_gene: TRBJ2-5; d_gene: TRBD2; CDR3aa: CASSPPGLAGQETQYF; CDR3nt: TGTGCCAGCAGCCCCCCGGGACTAGCGGGACAAGAGACCCAGTACTTC
abundance: .; v_gene: TRBV7-6; j_gene: TRBJ2-2; d_gene: .; CDR3aa: CASRSPGSNPGELFF; CDR3nt: TGTGCCAGCAGATCCCCGGGGAGTAATCCCGGGGAGCTGTTTTTT
abundance: .; v_gene: TRBV11-2; j_gene: TRBJ2-4; d_gene: TRBD1; CDR3aa: CASSKPPGTGDIAKNIQYF; CDR3nt: TGTGCCAGCAGCAAACCTCCGGGGACAGGCGATATAGCCAAAAACATTCAGTACTTC
abundance: .; v_gene: TRBV5-6; j_gene: TRBJ2-7; d_gene: .; CDR3aa: CASSLGAGNEQYF; CDR3nt: TGTGCCAGCAGCTTGGGAGCAGGGAACGAGCAGTACTTC
abundance: .; v_gene: TRBV20-1; j_gene: TRBJ2-7; d_gene: .; CDR3aa: CSAHARNRLDSYEQYF; CDR3nt: TGCAGTGCCCACGCAAGGAACCGGTTGGACTCCTACGAGCAGTACTTC
abundance: .; v_gene: TRBV29-1; j_gene: TRBJ1-1; d_gene: .; CDR3aa: CSVFLVVNTEAFF; CDR3nt: TGCAGCGTTTTCTTAGTCGTGAACACTGAAGCTTTCTTT
abundance: .; v_gene: TRBV5-4; j_gene: TRBJ2-5; d_gene: TRBD2; CDR3aa: CASSFGLAGSQETQYF; CDR3nt: TGTGCCAGCAGCTTCGGACTAGCGGGGAGCCAAGAGACCCAGTACTTC
abundance: .; v_gene: TRBV30; j_gene: TRBJ2-1; d_gene: .; CDR3aa: CAWSVNEQFF; CDR3nt: TGTGCCTGGAGTGTAAATGAGCAGTTCTTC
abundance: .; v_gene: TRBV24-1; j_gene: TRBJ2-3; d_gene: TRBD1; CDR3aa: CATSDETGGKGDTQYF; CDR3nt: TGTGCCACCAGTGACGAGACAGGGGGCAAAGGAGATACGCAGTATTTT
abundance: once; v_gene: TRBV4-1; j_gene: TRBJ2-7; d_gene: TRBD2; CDR3aa: CASSHIILAGILHEQYF; CDR3nt: TGCGCCAGCAGCCACATCATACTAGCGGGAATTCTCCACGAGCAGTACTTC
abundance: .; v_gene: TRBV6-5; j_gene: TRBJ2-7; d_gene: TRBD1; CDR3aa: CASSYSPYPGHRGREQYF; CDR3nt: TGTGCCAGCAGTTACTCGCCTTACCCCGGGCACAGGGGTAGAGAGCAGTACTTC
abundance: .; v_gene: TRBV20-1; j_gene: TRBJ1-5; d_gene: TRBD1; CDR3aa: CSARDPQGAHQPQHF; CDR3nt: TGCAGTGCTAGAGATCCACAGGGGGCCCACCAGCCCCAGCATTTT
abundance: once; v_gene: TRBV20-1; j_gene: TRBJ2-6; d_gene: .; CDR3aa: CSALCLVGAGANVLTF; CDR3nt: TGCAGTGCCCTCTGTCTAGTAGGGGCTGGGGCCAACGTCCTGACTTTC
abundance: .; v_gene: TRBV20-1; j_gene: TRBJ2-2; d_gene: .; CDR3aa: CSAQGPNTGELFF; CDR3nt: TGCAGTGCTCAAGGACCGAACACCGGGGAGCTGTTTTTT
abundance: .; v_gene: TRBV12-3/TRBV12-4; j_gene: TRBJ2-4; d_gene: .; CDR3aa: CASSLIAGSKNIQYF; CDR3nt: TGTGCCAGCAGTTTAATCGCGGGATCCAAAAACATTCAGTACTTC
abundance: .; v_gene: TRBV20-1; j_gene: TRBJ2-7; d_gene: TRBD2; CDR3aa: CSALGDSGIYEQYF; CDR3nt: TGCAGTGCCCTCGGTGATAGCGGGATTTACGAGCAGTACTTC
abundance: .; v_gene: TRBV15; j_gene: TRBJ1-2; d_gene: .; CDR3aa: CATSLGQSSGYTF; CDR3nt: TGTGCCACCAGCTTGGGACAATCGAGCGGCTACACCTTC
abundance: .; v_gene: TRBV6-5; j_gene: TRBJ2-7; d_gene: TRBD2; CDR3aa: CASSYLGTSSYEQYF; CDR3nt: TGTGCCAGCAGTTACCTCGGGACTAGCTCCTACGAGCAGTACTTC
abundance: .; v_gene: TRBV9; j_gene: TRBJ2-2; d_gene: TRBD2; CDR3aa: CASSISGSGTGELFF; CDR3nt: TGTGCCAGCAGCATTAGCGGGAGCGGCACCGGGGAGCTGTTTTTT
abundance: .; v_gene: TRBV30; j_gene: TRBJ1-2; d_gene: TRBD1; CDR3aa: CAWSVPGTAPNYGYTF; CDR3nt: TGTGCCTGGAGTGTACCCGGGACAGCTCCTAACTATGGCTACACCTTC
abundance: .; v_gene: TRBV18; j_gene: TRBJ2-1; d_gene: TRBD2; CDR3aa: CASSPGLGSSYNEQFF; CDR3nt: TGTGCCAGCTCACCGGGACTAGGGAGCTCCTACAATGAGCAGTTCTTC
abundance: .; v_gene: TRBV20-1; j_gene: TRBJ2-5; d_gene: TRBD2; CDR3aa: CSAREVGLAGLETQYF; CDR3nt: TGCAGTGCTAGAGAGGTGGGACTAGCGGGATTAGAGACCCAGTACTTC
abundance: .; v_gene: TRBV15; j_gene: TRBJ2-3; d_gene: .; CDR3aa: CATRPDGSLGHTQYF; CDR3nt: TGTGCCACCAGACCCGACGGGTCGTTGGGGCATACGCAGTATTTT
abundance: .; v_gene: TRBV12-3/TRBV12-4; j_gene: TRBJ2-1; d_gene: TRBD2; CDR3aa: CASSPSGSGNEQFF; CDR3nt: TGTGCCAGCAGTCCTAGCGGGAGTGGCAATGAGCAGTTCTTC
abundance: .; v_gene: TRBV4-2; j_gene: TRBJ2-3; d_gene: TRBD2; CDR3aa: CASSQETHSGRADTQYF; CDR3nt: TGTGCCAGCAGCCAAGAAACCCATAGCGGGAGGGCGGATACGCAGTATTTT
abundance: .; v_gene: TRBV4-1; j_gene: TRBJ2-5; d_gene: TRBD1; CDR3aa: CAVSQIGDRGSDQETQYF; CDR3nt: TGCGCCGTCAGCCAAATCGGGGACAGGGGTTCGGACCAAGAGACCCAGTACTTC
abundance: .; v_gene: TRBV5-1; j_gene: TRBJ1-3; d_gene: .; CDR3aa: CASGLSHSGNTIYF; CDR3nt: TGCGCCAGCGGACTCTCCCACTCTGGAAACACCATATATTTT
abundance: .; v_gene: TRBV28; j_gene: TRBJ2-5; d_gene: TRBD1; CDR3aa: CASSPNSRGQGLWVPQYF; CDR3nt: TGTGCCAGCAGTCCCAACTCCCGAGGACAGGGGCTATGGGTGCCCCAGTACTTC
abundance: .; v_gene: TRBV30; j_gene: TRBJ2-3; d_gene: .; CDR3aa: CAWSVASSADTQYF; CDR3nt: TGTGCCTGGAGTGTGGCGTCTAGCGCAGATACGCAGTATTTT
abundance: .; v_gene: TRBV13; j_gene: TRBJ2-5; d_gene: .; CDR3aa: CASSSRDSSQETQYF; CDR3nt: TGTGCCAGCAGCTCGCGGGACAGTTCACAAGAGACCCAGTACTTC
abundance: few; v_gene: TRBV5-6; j_gene: TRBJ1-5; d_gene: .; CDR3aa: CASSLGNQPQHF; CDR3nt: TGTGCCAGCAGTTTAGGGAATCAGCCCCAGCATTTT
abundance: .; v_gene: TRBV12-3/TRBV12-4; j_gene: TRBJ2-7; d_gene: TRBD2; CDR3aa: CASSSGLAGAYEQYF; CDR3nt: TGTGCCAGCAGTTCAGGACTAGCGGGAGCCTACGAGCAGTACTTC
abundance: .; v_gene: TRBV3-1; j_gene: TRBJ2-7; d_gene: TRBD1; CDR3aa: CASSPGWDRVYYEQYF; CDR3nt: TGTGCCAGCAGCCCCGGTTGGGACAGGGTTTACTACGAGCAGTACTTC
abundance: .; v_gene: TRBV5-1; j_gene: TRBJ2-1; d_gene: TRBD2; CDR3aa: CASSLGASGTSYNEQFF; CDR3nt: TGCGCCAGCAGCTTGGGAGCTAGCGGTACCTCCTACAATGAGCAGTTCTTC
abundance: .; v_gene: TRBV5-1; j_gene: TRBJ2-7; d_gene: .; CDR3aa: CASSLFKAYEQYF; CDR3nt: TGCGCCAGCAGCTTGTTCAAGGCCTACGAGCAGTACTTC
abundance: once; v_gene: TRBV2; j_gene: TRBJ1-1; d_gene: .; CDR3aa: CASSEIGTATEAFF; CDR3nt: TGTGCCAGCAGTGAAATTGGGACGGCAACTGAAGCTTTCTTT
abundance: .; v_gene: TRBV7-9; j_gene: TRBJ1-1; d_gene: .; CDR3aa: CASLPGNTEAFF; CDR3nt: TGTGCCAGCCTCCCCGGGAACACTGAAGCTTTCTTT
abundance: .; v_gene: TRBV12-3/TRBV12-4; j_gene: TRBJ2-7; d_gene: .; CDR3aa: CASSFTGQDYEQYF; CDR3nt: TGTGCCAGCAGCTTTACGGGACAAGACTACGAGCAGTACTTC
abundance: .; v_gene: TRBV5-1; j_gene: TRBJ2-7; d_gene: .; CDR3aa: CASTSWIGYEQYF; CDR3nt: TGCGCCAGCACCTCGTGGATTGGATACGAGCAGTACTTC
abundance: .; v_gene: TRBV21-1; j_gene: TRBJ2-2; d_gene: .; CDR3aa: CASSKVGLFTGELFF; CDR3nt: TGTGCCAGCAGCAAAGTTGGTCTATTCACCGGGGAGCTGTTTTTT
abundance: .; v_gene: TRBV6-5; j_gene: TRBJ1-2; d_gene: .; CDR3aa: CASSYSGEGYTF; CDR3nt: TGTGCCAGCAGTTACTCCGGGGAGGGCTACACCTTC
abundance: .; v_gene: TRBV15; j_gene: TRBJ2-1; d_gene: TRBD1; CDR3aa: CATSGTGGPDEFF; CDR3nt: TGTGCCACCAGTGGGACAGGGGGCCCGGATGAGTTCTTC
abundance: .; v_gene: TRBV5-4; j_gene: TRBJ1-2; d_gene: .; CDR3aa: CASSLESQNGYTF; CDR3nt: TGTGCCAGCAGCTTGGAGAGTCAGAATGGCTACACCTTC
abundance: .; v_gene: TRBV20-1; j_gene: TRBJ1-2; d_gene: .; CDR3aa: CSAPAPYGGYTF; CDR3nt: TGCAGTGCTCCGGCCCCCTATGGGGGCTACACCTTC
abundance: .; v_gene: TRBV27; j_gene: TRBJ2-3; d_gene: .; CDR3aa: CASSEADTQYF; CDR3nt: TGTGCCAGCAGTGAAGCAGATACGCAGTATTTT
abundance: .; v_gene: TRBV27; j_gene: TRBJ2-4; d_gene: TRBD1; CDR3aa: CASSSTQPGQGAKNIQYF; CDR3nt: TGTGCCAGCAGTTCCACCCAACCGGGACAGGGTGCCAAAAACATTCAGTACTTC
abundance: .; v_gene: TRBV7-9; j_gene: TRBJ2-7; d_gene: .; CDR3aa: CASSRDQGYEQYF; CDR3nt: TGTGCCAGCAGCCGAGACCAGGGATACGAGCAGTACTTC
abundance: .; v_gene: TRBV12-5; j_gene: TRBJ2-4; d_gene: TRBD1; CDR3aa: CASVLGQKNIQYF; CDR3nt: TGTGCTAGTGTCTTGGGACAGAAAAACATTCAGTACTTC
abundance: .; v_gene: TRBV12-3/TRBV12-4; j_gene: TRBJ2-3; d_gene: .; CDR3aa: CASSFTLIDTQYF; CDR3nt: TGTGCCAGCAGTTTTACTCTCATCGATACGCAGTATTTT